A single T cell receptor beta chain is shown here with its context. The antigen is undetermined. A modified ARM-PCR protocol with three rounds of nested PCR amplified TCRbeta. One entry per CDR3 protein results from TCRdb running MiXCR on the multiplex PCR reads. This table holds around 80,000 distinct CDR3 sequences, 76% found once. J was trimmed by 7 bases and V by 4 bases; bases with no gene match: 9. CDR3 length: 15 amino acids. Germline assignment: CDR1 MNHEY and CDR2 SVGAGI. This entry comes from a study of tumor and adjacent non-tumor tissue in lung cancer. Study-wide background: Some 4.1 million productive TCRbeta reads were obtained per sample on average.

Study results and caveats: Shorter survival was associated with higher TCR diversity in tumors.

RNA was extracted from bulk tissue without any cell sorting. Distant lung tissue was collected more than 3 cm away from the tumor edge. The chain couples TRBV6-5 to TRBJ2-1; TRBD2 aligns across 8 bases. This TCR derives from a man in his 70s with non-small cell lung cancer. Sequencing input: distant non-tumor lung tissue. For the CDR3, the DNA is TGTGCCAGCAGTTTAACGGGGGGGCCTATGAATGAGCAGTTCTTC. Translation: CASSLTGGPMNEQFF.